This T cell receptor (beta chain) was retrieved from a study of OX40 agonist ivuxolimab in advanced cancers. Across the study: An agonistic human IgG2 monoclonal antibody against OX40 (CD134) was given. Partial responses occurred in Three dose-escalation patients, one with hepatocellular carcinoma and two with cutaneous melanoma. Antecedent anti-PD-1, anti-PD-L1 or anti-CTLA-4 therapy was permissible, with 40% having received some.

V lost 6 bases and J lost 5, with 10 bases in between. Germline CDR1 is SSHAT and CDR2 is FNYEAQ (reference sequence). This CDR3 spans 13 amino acids. Produced via immunoSEQ multiplex PCR; TCRdb's table is partial and in-frame only. The sample holds fewer than 55,000 clones, approximately 87% seen once. This clone was seen once. This sequence joins TRBV7-7 and TRBJ2-2, with D possibly matching TRBD2 (5 bases). Sequencing used CD4+ or CD8+ T cells sorted from blood, obtained in a trial of the OX40 agonist ivuxolimab. This TCR came from an adult with an advanced solid tumor such as melanoma, head and neck, liver or kidney cancer. CDR3 region: CASSQSGTGELFF. The CDR3 DNA reads TGTGCCAGCAGTCAAAGCGGAACCGGGGAGCTGTTTTTT.